Sequencing of this TCR beta chain was carried out in a study of T-cell reconstitution after alpha-beta-depleted transplantation in children (dated by TCRdb to the mid-2010s). Study-level background: Using TCR repertoire profiling, the study followed T-cell immune reconstitution in a quantitative way in children after TCRalphabeta/CD19-depleted allogeneic hematopoietic cell transplantation. The research as a whole found: Over subsequent months, a decline in hyperexpanded clone frequencies was noted, and after one year, T-cell counts and TCRbeta diversity were mostly ascribed to newly produced T cells. The apparently early alphabetaT-cell count recovery about two months after transplant was reportedly dependent on only several hundred rapidly expanded clones derived from non-depleted graft cells. The high TCRbeta diversity at day 60 in some patients was ascribed to recipient T cells and intrathymic progenitors that had survived conditioning.

The library was generated by PCR. The sequencing machine was an Illumina HiSeq 2500. Molecular barcoding was employed in the preparation of TCR libraries, with unique molecular identifiers being used to normalize TCRbeta repertoire quantification. TCRdb ran its own pipeline on the public reads, namely fastp trimming at Q25 and MiXCR clone calling, and kept in-frame beta chains. Merged by CDR3 protein, the rows form single entries marked with the most common genes and DNA. The sample yields approximately 630,000 distinct CDR3 sequences; roughly 14% were counted once. Clones ranked in the top ten supply about 0.77% of the sample. About this clonotype: No antigen is known for it. It has no much larger one-base neighbor in the sample; base qualities were not kept.

For this chain, trimming is 8 bases at the V end and 2 bases at the J end, and the number of junction bases without a gene match is 21. From cysteine to phenylalanine, the CDR3 is 21 amino acids long. Of the read, only the CDR3 DNA is kept; its 63 bases are in frame from base 1. Per the publication, the treatment or condition label means: allogeneic hematopoietic cell transplantation with graft depleted of TCRalphabeta T cells and CD19 B cells. The children who served as transplant recipients had been given grafts of TCRalphabeta/CD19-depleted allogeneic hematopoietic cells. The sample was PBMCs, taken before TCRalphabeta/CD19-depleted stem cell transplant. This sequence originates from a girl aged 2-15 years with congenital amegakaryocytic thrombocytopenia, due to receive a stem cell transplant. The receptor chain draws on TRBV23-1 and TRBJ2-2; a stretch of 12 junction bases matches TRBD1. TRBV23-1 is annotated as an ORF whose role is uncertain. The DNA sequence is as follows: TGCGCCAGCGCCCAACGTAGGGACCCGGGACAGGGGGCGCGTAACACCGGGGAGCTGTTTTTT. Translated, it reads CASAQRRDPGQGARNTGELFF.